This T cell receptor beta chain is drawn from a study of regulatory and conventional T cells in RAG deficiency. Sequencing used immunoSEQ multiplex PCR; TCRdb keeps in-frame clones, though not all of them. The sample lists about 34,000 clones, 76% occurring once. Findings and limits, study-wide: Other subsets showed around 9.4-fold reductions, but Treg unique TCR beta sequences fell 80 to 100-fold in these patients. Omenn CD25-high CD127-low cells may be activated cells, not true Tregs.

Remarks on this clone: The target antigen is unknown.

The sorted conventional CD4+ T cells were CD25-low and CD127-high, with genomic DNA sequenced. Germline lookup yields CDR1 MNHNS and CDR2 SASEGT. CDR3 length equals 15 residues. V was clipped by 6 bases and J by 6 bases; unmatched bases: 14. These data also formed part of another study, on regulatory T cells. That source adds: The primer mix had 52 TRBV and 13 TRBJ primers.

The source of this sequence is a human donor in good health. Sequencing input: CD4+ effector T cells sorted from blood. The rearrangement links TRBV6-1 to TRBJ2-7, with 7 bases identical to TRBD1. CDR3 nucleotides: TGTGCCAGCAGGACCGGGACAGAGATTCTTGGCGAGCAGTACTTC. It codes for CASRTGTEILGEQYF.